One sample yielded the 32 T cell receptor beta chains listed below, sequenced in a study of cytomegalovirus exposure and HLA in healthy donors. The study ran its PCR with 60 Vbeta and 13 Jbeta primers. Measured with immunoSEQ multiplex PCR; TCRdb has only the in-frame clones, and not every one. The data contain about 170,000 clones, approximately 80% of them singletons. The sequenced sample consisted of PBMCs. The receptor source for this set is a woman aged 18-35 years in good health and CMV-seronegative.

The chain couples TRBV4-2 to TRBJ1-1, with 10 bases matching TRBD1. In germline, CDR1 is LGHNA, CDR2 YNFKEQ. CDR3 length: 17 amino acids. The ends lost 1 base at V and 3 bases at J; junction bases unmatched: 8. Here the CDR3 reads CASSQAPGTGDYTEAFF. The CDR3 region has the DNA TGTGCCAGCAGCCAAGCTCCCGGGACAGGGGACTACACTGAAGCTTTCTTT.

This chain links TRBV4-3 with TRBJ2-3, with 11 bases lining up with TRBD2. CDR3 size: 15 residues. CDR1 and CDR2 (germline): LGHNA, YSLEER. J lost 6 bases, V lost 2 bases, and 4 bases had no gene match. CDR3 nucleotide sequence: TGCGCCAGCAGCCAAATAGCGGGAGGGCTGGATACGCAGTATTTT. This codes for CASSQIAGGLDTQYF.

This clone was seen only once. The V call is TRBV12-5, the J call TRBJ2-7, with TRBD1 identical over 11 bases. The CDR3 runs to 17 residues. Trimming took 6 bases from V and 4 from J; bases not matched to a gene: 14. CDR1 and CDR2 (germline): LGHNT, FRNRAP. For the CDR3, the DNA is TGTGCTAGTGGGCTAACCGGGACAGGGGGTAATTCGTACGAGCAGTACTTC. Translation gives CASGLTGTGGNSYEQYF.

The rearrangement joins TRBV7-2 to TRBJ1-1; 9 bases map to TRBD1. Trimming cost V 5 bases and J 4 bases; bases outside gene matches: 8. The germline gives CDR1 SGHTA, CDR2 FQGNSA. The CDR3 sequence is 15 residues long. The CDR3, as DNA: TGTGCCAGCAGCCGCGGGACAGGGATGCCCACTGAAGCTTTCTTT. Its protein is CASSRGTGMPTEAFF. The full variable domain, in which reference TRBV7-2 and TRBJ1-1 provide the parts outside the CDR3, is GAGVSQSPSNKVTEKGKDVELRCDPISGHTALYWYRQSLGQGLEFLIYFQGNSAPDKSGLPSDRFSAERTGGSVSTLTIQRTQQEDSAVYLCASSRGTGMPTEAFFGQGTRLTVV.

The rearrangement uses TRBV2 and TRBJ2-3, with TRBD2 matching over 9 bases. Germline-derived CDR1 and CDR2 are SNHLY and FYNNEI. CDR3 length: 14 amino acids. V shed 10 bases and J 1 base; nucleotides not matched to a gene: 6. The CDR3 sequence: CATLAGAGTDTQYF. In nucleotides, the CDR3 is TGTGCCACCTTAGCGGGAGCGGGCACAGATACGCAGTATTTT. The full variable domain, completed using reference TRBV2 and TRBJ2-3, is EPEVTQTPSHQVTQMGQEVILRCVPISNHLYFYWYRQILGQKVEFLVSFYNNEISEKSEIFDDQFSVERPDGSNFTLKIRSTKLEDSAMYFCATLAGAGTDTQYFGPGTRLTVL.

This chain joins TRBV19 and TRBJ2-2; D remains ambiguous. V lost 9 bases to trimming and J lost 6 bases, with 8 bases between them. Per germline, CDR1 LNHDA and CDR2 SQIVND (reference sequence). CDR3 length: 11 residues. In DNA form, the CDR3 reads TGTGCCAGGAAAAAGCCCGGGGAGCTGTTTTTT. It yields the protein CARKKPGELFF.

The gene calls are TRBV28 and TRBJ2-7; D is undetermined. The V end was cut by 6 bases, the J end by 4 bases, with 19 bases between. The CDR3 sequence is 15 residues long. CDR1 and CDR2 from the germline V gene are MDHEN and SYDVKM. CDR3 loop: CASSLSTEATYEQYF. In nucleotides, the CDR3 is TGTGCCAGCAGCCTCTCCACAGAAGCAACTTACGAGCAGTACTTC. The full variable domain, with the rest looked up from reference TRBV28 and TRBJ2-7, is DVKVTQSSRYLVKRTGEKVFLECVQDMDHENMFWYRQDPGLGLRLIYFSYDVKMKEKGDIPEGYSVSREKKERFSLILESASTNQTSMYLCASSLSTEATYEQYFGPGTRLTVT.

CDR3 DNA sequence: TGTGCCAGCAGACTAGCGGGAGGAACCTACAATGAGCAGTTCTTC. Its translation: CASRLAGGTYNEQFF. The chain employs TRBV28 and TRBJ2-1; 12 bases align to TRBD2. Unmatched junction bases numbered 2, after V lost 6 bases and J lost 2 bases. The CDR3 runs 15 residues. Germline V CDR1 and CDR2: MDHEN, SYDVKM.

The chain couples TRBV7-2 to TRBJ2-1; 10 positions match TRBD1. This CDR3 is 14 amino acids long. The J segment lost 12 bases and the V segment lost 4 bases, leaving 9 bases of the junction unmatched. Per germline, CDR1 SGHTA and CDR2 FQGNSA. In nucleotides, the CDR3 is TGTGCCAGCAGCTACCCCGGGACAGGGGTTTTGCAGTTCTTC. Translating it yields CASSYPGTGVLQFF.

There are a few counts of this clone. CDR3 residues: CASFASGGGYEQYF. Here the CDR3 DNA reads TGTGCCAGCTTTGCTTCTGGCGGGGGCTACGAGCAGTACTTC. J is TRBJ2-7 and V is TRBV6-1; 7 nucleotides match TRBD2. This CDR3 has 14 amino acids. Germline trimming cut 8 bases from V and 3 bases from J; bases unmatched to any gene: 10. Germline V CDR1 and CDR2: MNHNS, SASEGT.

The chain is built from TRBV11-3 and TRBJ2-3; D call uncertain. V dropped 5 bases and J dropped 2 bases, with 14 bases sitting between them. The germline V gene has CDR1 SGHNT and CDR2 YENEEA. CDR3 length: 15 amino acids. CDR3 in amino acids: CASSTLSVHTDTQYF. CDR3 nucleotides: TGTGCCAGCAGCACCCTCAGCGTTCACACAGATACGCAGTATTTT.

The chain employs TRBV27 and TRBJ2-1; D perhaps matches TRBD2 (5 bases). The CDR3 has 14 residues. In germline, CDR1 is MNHEY, CDR2 SMNVEV (reference sequence). The V and J ends lost 4 bases and 3 bases respectively, with 10 bases between them. The CDR3 loop is CASSSGLGYNEQFF. The CDR3 nucleotides are TGTGCCAGCAGTTCGGGGTTGGGCTACAATGAGCAGTTCTTC.

This chain links TRBV11-2 with TRBJ2-4; TRBD1 matches 12 bases. Germline CDR1 is SGHAT and CDR2 is FQNNGV. V trimming: 4 bases; J trimming: 1 base; junction bases outside the gene matches: 8. The CDR3 contains 18 residues. CDR3 nucleotide sequence: TGTGCCAGCAGCTCAGGGACAGGGGGCACATTGGCCAAAAACATTCAGTACTTC. Translated, it gives CASSSGTGGTLAKNIQYF.

V gene TRBV5-1 combines with J gene TRBJ1-1; D perhaps matches TRBD1 (5 bases). V gave up 6 bases and J gave up 1 base, with 16 bases separating them. The CDR3 extends over 15 amino acids. The germline CDR1 and CDR2 sequences are SGHRS and YFSETQ. CDR3 DNA: TGCGCCAGCAACCCGGGGGGGAAGGGGAACACTGAAGCTTTCTTT. Its translation is CASNPGGKGNTEAFF.

The chain links TRBV27 to TRBJ1-2; maybe TRBD1 (5 bases). Trimming pared 0 bases from V and 6 bases from J, leaving 23 bases between. This CDR3 has 18 amino acids. Germline lookup yields CDR1 MNHEY and CDR2 SMNVEV (reference sequence). The CDR3 sequence: CASSLSPPHSTSGNGYTF. The DNA of the CDR3 is TGTGCCAGCAGTTTATCCCCCCCCCACTCTACCTCAGGGAATGGCTACACCTTC.

In the case of this clone: Relative to the germline gene, one junction end is altered; a read error may explain this. This chain uses TRBV7-9 with TRBJ1-2, with D tentatively TRBD1 (5 bases). The CDR3 contains 16 residues. Germline V gene lookup returns CDR1 SEHNR and CDR2 FQNEAQ (reference sequence). This CDR3 is CSSVPREVLIGAGYTF. The DNA of the CDR3 is TGTTCCAGCGTCCCTAGGGAGGTACTAATCGGGGCTGGCTACACCTTC.

This chain joins TRBV7-6 and TRBJ2-6; TRBD2 might be the D (6 bases). This CDR3 is built from 16 residues. The V gene's germline CDR1 is SGHVS and CDR2 FNYEAQ. The V end was cut by 5 bases, the J end by 2 bases, with 13 bases between. The CDR3 spells CASSPRGGTGANVLTF. The CDR3 bases are TGTGCCAGCAGCCCCCGTGGGGGGACTGGGGCCAACGTCCTGACTTTC.

This clone appeared once. This sequence joins TRBV13 and TRBJ1-1, with no clear D. The CDR3 is made up of 14 amino acids. The V and J ends lost 3 bases and 4 bases respectively, with 12 bases between them. In germline, CDR1 is PRHDT, CDR2 FYEKMQ (reference sequence). CDR3 region: CASSFKGSVTEAFF. CDR3 sequence (DNA): TGTGCCAGCAGCTTTAAAGGTAGCGTCACTGAAGCTTTCTTT.

This chain joins TRBV5-1 and TRBJ2-1; 8 bases agree with TRBD1. Germline lookup yields CDR1 SGHRS and CDR2 YFSETQ. Germline trimming cut 0 bases from V and 14 bases from J; bases unmatched to any gene: 1. The CDR3 loop spans 11 amino acids. The CDR3: CASSLDRGEFF. DNA for the CDR3: TGCGCCAGCAGCTTGGACAGGGGGGAGTTCTTC. The full variable domain, completed using reference TRBV5-1 and TRBJ2-1, is KAGVTQTPRYLIKTRGQQVTLSCSPISGHRSVSWYQQTPGQGLQFLFEYFSETQRNKGNFPGRFSGRQFSNSRSEMNVSTLELGDSALYLCASSLDRGEFFGPGTRLTVL.

The rearrangement links TRBV5-6 to TRBJ2-2; 10 positions match TRBD2. The junction had 3 bases not matched to a gene; V was cut back by 3 bases and J by 1 base. Germline V CDR1 and CDR2: SGHDT, YYEEEE. This CDR3 region has 16 residues. The CDR3 nucleotides read TGTGCCAGCAGCTCTAGCGGGAGTAGGAACACCGGGGAGCTGTTTTTT. This codes for CASSSSGSRNTGELFF.

CDR3 in amino acids: CASMGRLAGGLNEQFF. The CDR3 DNA sequence: TGTGCCAGTATGGGGAGACTAGCGGGAGGGCTTAATGAGCAGTTCTTC. The rearrangement uses TRBV19 and TRBJ2-1; 14 bases align to TRBD2. Per the germline V gene, CDR1 is LNHDA and CDR2 is SQIVND (reference sequence). V was clipped by 7 bases and J by 7 bases; unmatched bases: 9. This CDR3 is built from 16 residues.

The chain is built from TRBV5-5 and TRBJ1-1; D is ambiguous. Germline V CDR1 and CDR2: SGHKS, YYEKEE (reference sequence). The V end lost 4 bases, the J end lost 0 bases, and 13 bases lay between the germline ends. This CDR3 contains 15 residues. CDR3 bases: TGTGCCAGCAGCCTGGCCTACGGGATGAACACTGAAGCTTTCTTT. Amino acids: CASSLAYGMNTEAFF.

This chain connects TRBV4-1 to TRBJ2-5, with a tentative D call TRBD1 (5 bases). The better agreement between TRBJ2-7 and the DNA end casts doubt on the J call. Germline V lookup: CDR1 MGHRA, CDR2 YSYEKL. This CDR3 is 17 amino acids long. This chain's CDR3 is CASSQGPSRQGSSEQYF. The CDR3 DNA reads TGCGCCAGCAGCCAAGGCCCGAGTCGGCAGGGCTCTAGCGAGCAGTACTTC.

The chain couples TRBV5-6 to TRBJ2-5; 11 bases match TRBD1. The germline V gene encodes CDR1 SGHDT and CDR2 YYEEEE. This CDR3 has 14 amino acids. The J segment lost 5 bases and the V segment lost 4 bases, leaving 4 bases of the junction unmatched. The DNA for the CDR3 is TGTGCCAGCAGCCGGGACAGGGGGTCGGAGACCCAGTACTTC. Protein: CASSRDRGSETQYF.

The chain couples TRBV11-2 to TRBJ2-7, with 7 positions matching TRBD1. CDR3 size: 17 residues. Germline V CDR1 and CDR2: SGHAT, FQNNGV. V gave up 4 bases and J gave up 4 bases; unmatched junction bases: 16. CDR3 sequence: CASSWGLPGQHGYEQYF. The CDR3 bases are TGTGCCAGCAGCTGGGGGTTACCGGGACAGCACGGTTACGAGCAGTACTTC.

The V and J genes are TRBV5-6 and TRBJ2-1; D is perhaps TRBD1 (6 bases). V gave up 3 bases and J gave up 1 base, with 11 bases separating them. CDR3 size: 15 residues. Germline values: CDR1 SGHDT, CDR2 YYEEEE. For the CDR3, the DNA is TGTGCCAGCAGCTCAATGACAGGTTCCTACAATGAGCAGTTCTTC. Amino acid sequence: CASSSMTGSYNEQFF.

This clone was counted between two and nine times. The chain recombines TRBV6-6 with TRBJ1-1, with D tentatively TRBD1 (6 bases). This CDR3 contains 11 residues. With 5 bases removed from V and 11 bases from J, the gap between germline ends came to 12 bases. The V gene's germline CDR1 is MNHNY and CDR2 SVGAGI (reference sequence). CDR3 sequence: CASSNRDTAFF. CDR3 coding DNA: TGTGCCAGCAGTAACCGGGACACCGCTTTCTTT.

The chain couples TRBV19 to TRBJ2-5, with D perhaps matching TRBD2 (6 bases). V shed 6 bases and J shed 11 bases, with 19 bases lying between them. The CDR3 consists of 13 residues. Looked up from germline, CDR1 is LNHDA and CDR2 is SQIVND (reference sequence). The CDR3 DNA follows: TGTGCCAGTAGCCCAGGTCGGTCTCGGGAGCAGTACTTC. Protein sequence: CASSPGRSREQYF.

V gene TRBV11-3 combines with J gene TRBJ1-1; the D gene is possibly TRBD1 (6 bases). V was shortened by 5 bases and J by 2 bases, with 15 bases between the two germline ends. The CDR3 extends over 15 amino acids. Germline CDR1 and CDR2: SGHNT and YENEEA. The CDR3 nucleotides read TGTGCCAGCAGCCGAGGGGCAGGGGAAAACACTGAAGCTTTCTTT. It codes for CASSRGAGENTEAFF. Supplemented by reference TRBV11-3 and TRBJ1-1, the full variable domain reads EAGVVQSPRYKIIEKKQPVAFWCNPISGHNTLYWYLQNLGQGPELLIRYENEEAVDDSQLPKDRFSAERLKGVDSTLKIQPAELGDSAVYLCASSRGAGENTEAFFGQGTRLTVV.

The V call is TRBV29-1, the J call TRBJ1-5; 8 bases line up with TRBD1. Trimming removed 6 bases from V and 7 bases from J; junction bases left unmatched: 8. The CDR3 spans 13 residues. Germline V CDR1 and CDR2: SQVTM, ANQGSEA. CDR3 protein: CSVATGEGQPQHF. CDR3 coding DNA: TGCAGCGTGGCGACAGGGGAGGGGCAGCCCCAGCATTTT.

The rearrangement links TRBV11-3 to TRBJ2-1; D perhaps matches TRBD1 (6 bases). V lost 4 bases and J 1 base, leaving 14 bases between the germline ends. Germline loops: CDR1 SGHNT, CDR2 YENEEA. CDR3 length equals 16 residues. The CDR3 bases are TGTGCCAGCAGCTCTCAACGACAGGCGTCCTACAATGAGCAGTTCTTC. Protein product: CASSSQRQASYNEQFF. Complete variable domain (other parts from reference TRBV11-3 and TRBJ2-1): EAGVVQSPRYKIIEKKQPVAFWCNPISGHNTLYWYLQNLGQGPELLIRYENEEAVDDSQLPKDRFSAERLKGVDSTLKIQPAELGDSAVYLCASSSQRQASYNEQFFGPGTRLTVL.

The rearrangement links TRBV6-1 to TRBJ1-1, with D perhaps TRBD1 (6 bases). Germline V gene sequence: CDR1 MNHNS, CDR2 SASEGT. CDR3 length equals 15 residues. Trimming shortened V by 2 bases and J by 4 bases, and 14 bases separated the two germline ends. CDR3 sequence reads: CASSEMALGGTEAFF. CDR3 nucleotides: TGTGCCAGCAGTGAAATGGCCCTAGGGGGCACTGAAGCTTTCTTT.